This T cell receptor (beta chain) was obtained from a study of blood T cell repertoires in COVID-19. Study background: Acute and convalescent COVID-19 samples came from the United States, Italy and Spain. Sources were T cells, B-cell-depleted T cells, or PBMCs; the material itself was cDNA or gDNA.

The CDR3 loop spans 15 amino acids. V shed 2 bases, J shed 3 bases, and the junction held 5 bases outside the gene matches. Germline V gene lookup returns CDR1 SGHVS and CDR2 FQNEAQ. Using immunoSEQ multiplex PCR, the repertoire was profiled, and TCRdb retains in-frame clones only, with some absent. The sample lists some 160,000 clones, roughly 77% occurring once. The sequenced material came from peripheral blood. The sequence derives from a man in his sixties or seventies with active or convalescent COVID-19. This chain joins TRBV7-8 and TRBJ2-7, with TRBD1 matching over 9 bases. DNA of the CDR3: TGTGCCAGCAGCTTATCGGGGACAGGGCTCTACGAGCAGTACTTC. This gives the protein CASSLSGTGLYEQYF.